These 23 T cell receptor beta chains originate from one sample sequenced in a study of breast tumors, draining lymph nodes, adjacent tissues. TCRdb re-derived calls from the multiplex PCR reads in MiXCR, one entry per CDR3 protein. The sample has some 150,000 distinct CDR3 sequences; approximately 20% are singletons. The lymph nodes were axillary draining lymph nodes from breast cancer patients. Sequenced: axillary lymph node tissue. Source of these receptors: a female donor with breast cancer. Some clones in this sample may be carry-over from other donors' samples.

In its sample, this clonotype was seen a few times. V gene TRBV6-1 combines with J gene TRBJ2-1; D tentatively reads TRBD1 or TRBD2 (5 bases each). Germline lookup yields CDR1 MNHNS and CDR2 SASEGT. The CDR3 sequence is 14 residues long. V lost 7 bases and J 6 bases, leaving 16 bases between the germline ends. The CDR3 region has the DNA TGTGCCAGCACCCCGGCCGGGGCCCTCAATGAGCAGTTCTTC. Protein sequence: CASTPAGALNEQFF.

The chain uses TRBV3-1 and TRBJ2-5; D remains unclear. Germline V lookup: CDR1 LGHDT, CDR2 YNNKEL (reference sequence). This CDR3 is built from 11 residues. V was clipped by 4 bases and J by 9 bases, with 9 bases between them. The CDR3 nucleotides are TGTGCCAGCAGCCGAGACAAGCCCCAGTACTTC. It codes for CASSRDKPQYF.

Worth noting for this clonotype: With a much larger clone just one base away, this may be a read error. The V call is TRBV30, the J call TRBJ2-7; D could derive from TRBD1 or TRBD2 (7 bases each). Trimming pared 3 bases from V and 2 bases from J, leaving 14 bases between. CDR1 and CDR2 from the germline V gene are GTSNPN and SVGIG (reference sequence). This CDR3 is built from 14 residues. The CDR3 protein is CAWSRGGSAYEQYF. The DNA of the CDR3 is TGTGCCTGGAGCAGGGGGGGAAGTGCCTACGAGCAGTACTTC. Full variable domain (remainder filled in from reference TRBV30 and TRBJ2-7): SQTIHQWPATLVQPVGSPLSLECTVEGTSNPNLYWYRQAAGRGLQLLFYSVGIGQISSEVPQNLSASRPQDRQFILSSKKLLLSDSGFYLCAWSRGGSAYEQYFGPGTRLTVT.

This clonotype was seen only a few times. Sequence at one end of the junction differs from germline and may be a read error. The rearrangement joins TRBV3-1 to TRBJ2-5; a weak D match, TRBD2 (6 bases). Germline V gene lookup returns CDR1 LGHDT and CDR2 YNNKEL (reference sequence). The CDR3 spans 15 residues. The DNA for the CDR3 is TGTGCCAGCAGCCACGGGACTCCCACCCAAGGGACCCAGTACTTC. Amino acids: CASSHGTPTQGTQYF.

The sample holds many counts of this clonotype. The chain uses TRBV7-3 and TRBJ2-7, with TRBD2 matching over 8 bases. Germline lookup yields CDR1 SGHTA and CDR2 FQGTGA. The CDR3 runs to 14 residues. V was clipped by 4 bases and J by 0 bases; unmatched bases: 2. The CDR3 bases are TGTGCCAGCAGCTCGACTAGCGACTCCTACGAGCAGTACTTC. Translating it yields CASSSTSDSYEQYF.

This clonotype was counted many times. In nucleotides, the CDR3 is TGTGCCAGCAGTGCCCGGGGCCCCCCGCCGAATGAGCAGTTCTTC. Its protein is CASSARGPPPNEQFF. V gene TRBV12-3 or TRBV12-4 combines with J gene TRBJ2-1; D assignment may be TRBD1 or TRBD2 (5 bases each). The length of the CDR3 is 15 residues. V gave up 5 bases and J gave up 7 bases, with 18 bases separating them.

This clonotype was counted ten times or more. The chain links TRBV30 to TRBJ1-6, with D perhaps matching TRBD1 (6 bases). CDR3 length equals 14 residues. Trimming stripped 2 bases from V and 4 bases from J, with 9 bases between. In germline, CDR1 is GTSNPN, CDR2 SVGIG (reference sequence). CDR3 residues: CAWSKGQYNSPLHF. CDR3 sequence (DNA): TGTGCCTGGAGTAAAGGACAGTATAATTCACCCCTCCACTTT.

This clonotype was picked up many times. The rearrangement links TRBV6-2 or TRBV6-3 to TRBJ1-2; D is ambiguous. Germline V gene sequence: CDR1 MNHEY, CDR2 SVGEGT. Trimming removed 4 bases from V and 4 bases from J, with 7 bases in between. CDR3 length: 12 amino acids. CDR3 region: CASSSAVYGYTF. CDR3 coding DNA: TGTGCCAGCAGTTCCGCTGTCTATGGCTACACCTTC.

This clonotype was seen at least ten times. This chain uses TRBV7-9 with TRBJ2-3; 8 positions agree with TRBD2. Germline V CDR1 and CDR2: SEHNR, FQNEAQ (reference sequence). V was clipped by 1 base and J by 1 base; unmatched bases: 1. The CDR3 length is 15 residues. The CDR3 reads CASSLGAGGTDTQYF. In nucleotides, the CDR3 is TGTGCCAGCAGCTTAGGAGCGGGAGGCACAGATACGCAGTATTTT. The full variable domain, rest sourced from reference TRBV7-9 and TRBJ2-3, is DTGVSQNPRHKITKRGQNVTFRCDPISEHNRLYWYRQTLGQGPEFLTYFQNEAQLEKSRLLSDRFSAERPKGSFSTLEIQRTEQGDSAMYLCASSLGAGGTDTQYFGPGTRLTVL.

This clonotype was counted at least ten times. The J gene is TRBJ1-2, the V gene TRBV6-5; 7 bases line up with TRBD1. Per germline, CDR1 MNHEY and CDR2 SVGAGI. V lost 5 bases, J lost 5 bases, and 2 bases stayed unmatched. This CDR3 contains 12 residues. The CDR3 DNA follows: TGTGCCAGCAGTGAACAGGGGTATGGCTACACCTTC. Protein sequence: CASSEQGYGYTF.

This clonotype was observed many times. J is TRBJ2-5 and V is TRBV5-1; no definite D call. The CDR3 consists of 11 residues. V lost 1 base, J lost 11 bases, and 9 bases lay in between. Germline assignment: CDR1 SGHRS and CDR2 YFSETQ. In DNA form, the CDR3 reads TGCGCCAGCAGCTTGAAGGAGAGACAGTACTTC. The encoded protein is CASSLKERQYF.

This clonotype was seen at least ten times. V gene TRBV20-1 combines with J gene TRBJ1-4; maybe TRBD1 (5 bases). Germline CDR1 reads DFQATT; CDR2 reads SNEGSKA (reference sequence). Trimming cost V 0 bases and J 10 bases, with 18 bases left between them. The CDR3 loop spans 15 amino acids. The CDR3 is CSARDPWGSPGKLFF. CDR3 DNA sequence: TGCAGTGCTAGAGATCCATGGGGCTCCCCCGGAAAACTGTTTTTT.

In this sample, this clonotype turned up many times. J is TRBJ1-4 and V is TRBV5-1; D remains ambiguous. The germline V and J ends were trimmed by 3 bases and 0 bases, with 3 bases remaining between them. Germline V gives CDR1 SGHRS, CDR2 YFSETQ. CDR3 length equals 13 residues. CDR3: CASSSTTNEKLFF. The CDR3 nucleotides read TGCGCCAGCAGCTCGACAACTAATGAAAAACTGTTTTTT.

This clonotype was seen repeatedly, ten times or more. This rearrangement joins TRBV10-3 to TRBJ1-4; a possible D gene is TRBD1 (5 bases). Trimming took off 2 bases at V and 2 bases at J, with 6 bases between the two ends. The CDR3 runs 14 residues. Germline lookup yields CDR1 ENHRY and CDR2 SYGVKD. The CDR3 bases are TGTGCCATCAGTGAGGGGGGGACTAATGAAAAACTGTTTTTT. It translates to CAISEGGTNEKLFF.

Concerning this clonotype: Being one base from a much bigger clone, this may be a read error. This chain joins TRBV5-4 and TRBJ2-5, with 9 positions matching TRBD1. The CDR3 contains 15 residues. V was pared by 4 bases and J by 2 bases, with 6 bases of the junction left unmatched. Looked up from germline, CDR1 is SGHNT and CDR2 is YYREEE (reference sequence). CDR3 DNA sequence: TGTGCCAGCAGCCTCCAGGACAGGGGACAAGAGACCCAGTACTTC. Translating it yields CASSLQDRGQETQYF.

The genes are TRBV27 and TRBJ1-5; D remains unclear. From germline, CDR1 is MNHEY and CDR2 SMNVEV (reference sequence). V dropped 10 bases and J dropped 0 bases, with 19 bases sitting between them. The CDR3 is 16 amino acids. In DNA, the CDR3 is TGTGCCATCCCCGTCTACGGACGGTATAGCAATCAGCCCCAGCATTTT. This encodes CAIPVYGRYSNQPQHF.

The table lists this clonotype with many counts. The rearrangement joins TRBV7-8 to TRBJ2-3, with D unclear. The V gene's germline CDR1 is SGHVS and CDR2 FQNEAQ. V was shortened by 4 bases and J by 4 bases, with 6 bases between the two germline ends. The CDR3 is 12 amino acids. Here the CDR3 DNA reads TGTGCCAGCAGCTCCCAGGCAGATACGCAGTATTTT. Residues: CASSSQADTQYF.

A note on this clonotype: This may be a read error: a much more frequent sequence differs by one nucleotide. The chain joins TRBV6-5 to TRBJ2-7; a weak D match, TRBD1 (5 bases). Germline V gene lookup returns CDR1 MNHEY and CDR2 SVGAGI. CDR3 length equals 12 residues. The V end lost 4 bases, the J end lost 8 bases, and 12 bases lay between the germline ends. CDR3 nucleotide sequence: TGTGCCAGCAGTTTGTCCAGGGATAAGCAGTACTTC. This gives the protein CASSLSRDKQYF.

The count of this clonotype is one. The V call is TRBV18, the J call TRBJ1-5; 8 bases agree with TRBD1. Trimming cost V 3 bases and J 6 bases; bases outside gene matches: 4. The CDR3 runs to 14 residues. Per the germline V gene, CDR1 is KGHSH and CDR2 is LQKENI. This CDR3 is CASSPGQASQPQHF. CDR3 nucleotide sequence: TGTGCCAGCTCACCGGGACAGGCAAGTCAGCCCCAGCATTTT.

On this clonotype: This sequence may be a read error, since a much larger clone differs from it by one base. The final CDR3 position lacks the conserved phenylalanine or tryptophan, pointing to a likely read error. The chain uses TRBV6-5 and TRBJ1-5; D remains unclear. This CDR3 has 13 residues. CDR1 and CDR2 from the germline V gene are MNHEY and SVGAGI. Trimming pared 0 bases from V and 4 bases from J, leaving 4 bases between. The CDR3 region is CASSYSENQPQHS. The CDR3 DNA sequence: TGTGCCAGCAGTTACTCAGAGAATCAGCCCCAGCATTCT.

The sample holds a few counts of this clonotype. This may be a read error, as it is one base from a much larger clone. The gene calls are TRBV7-8 and TRBJ1-5; 7 positions agree with TRBD1. V dropped 6 bases and J dropped 6; count of bases not matched to a gene: 23. CDR1 SGHVS and CDR2 FQNEAQ come from the germline V gene. CDR3 length equals 19 residues. The CDR3 is CASRIHGDLRQGGPQPQHF. For the CDR3, the DNA is TGTGCCAGCAGAATACATGGTGATTTGCGACAGGGTGGACCTCAGCCCCAGCATTTT.

This clonotype was detected only a few times. The CDR3, as DNA: TGTGCCAGCAGTTTGCCGGGAGTCCCAGAGACCCAGTACTTC. Residues: CASSLPGVPETQYF. The chain recombines TRBV12-3 or TRBV12-4 with TRBJ2-5; TRBD2 is a possible D gene (6 bases). Trimming shortened V by 3 bases and J by 4 bases, and 12 bases separated the two germline ends. The CDR3 sequence is 14 residues long.

The table lists this clonotype with many counts. The chain has TRBV2 and TRBJ2-5, with TRBD2 matching over 12 bases. The CDR3 sequence is 15 residues long. Per the germline V gene, CDR1 is SNHLY and CDR2 is FYNNEI. With V trimmed by 6 bases and J by 2 bases, 4 bases remained unmatched. CDR3 protein: CASRALAGGQETQYF. CDR3 in DNA: TGTGCCAGCAGAGCACTAGCGGGGGGTCAAGAGACCCAGTACTTC.